The TCR beta chain described here comes from a study of cytomegalovirus exposure and HLA in healthy donors. General study points: Later findings reportedly placed an Asian-associated ancestry cluster below the roughly 660-donor mean for N-insertions.

Primers: 60 Vbeta forward and 13 Jbeta reverse. Libraries were prepared by immunoSEQ multiplex PCR; TCRdb keeps only in-frame clonotypes and omits some of them. This sample carries over 150,000 clones, around 90% of them seen once, and the ten largest clones take 0.85%. Turning to this clone: The antigen is unknown.

The CDR3 has 14 residues. Germline V gene sequence: CDR1 GTSNPN, CDR2 SVGIG (reference sequence). Trimming removed 3 bases from V and 5 bases from J; junction bases left unmatched: 7. The specimen was PBMCs. This receptor was obtained from a woman between 25 and 40 years old in good health and CMV-seronegative. The chain has TRBV30 and TRBJ2-5; 9 nucleotides line up with TRBD2. The CDR3 here is CAWRGGRAGETQYF. The CDR3 DNA follows: TGTGCCTGGAGAGGCGGGAGGGCCGGCGAGACCCAGTACTTC.